The sequence of this TCR beta chain was determined in a study of cytomegalovirus exposure and HLA in healthy donors. The length of the CDR3 is 15 residues. V was clipped by 0 bases and J by 7 bases; unmatched bases: 1. Germline CDR1 SGHAT, CDR2 FQNNGV. Profiling relied on immunoSEQ multiplex PCR, and the TCRdb table lists in-frame clones only, not all of them. This sample has under 75,000 clones, with approximately 97% found just once. This sequence originates from a young woman in good health and CMV-seropositive. The sequenced material came from PBMCs. The V and J genes are TRBV11-2 and TRBJ2-1; 12 nucleotides line up with TRBD2. The CDR3 loop is CASSLEGTSGNEQFF. The DNA for the CDR3 is TGTGCCAGCAGCTTAGAAGGGACTAGCGGGAATGAGCAGTTCTTC.